This is a list of T cell receptor beta chains from one sample in a study of OX40 agonist ivuxolimab in advanced cancers. The assay was immunoSEQ multiplex PCR, and TCRdb's table has in-frame clones only and misses some. The table lists 76,000 or so clones, 65% to 90% of them singletons. The source was CD4+ or CD8+ T cells sorted from blood, collected in a trial of the OX40 agonist ivuxolimab. The receptors derive from an adult with an advanced solid tumor such as melanoma, head and neck, liver or kidney cancer. Each CDR3 is given with its conserved first and last residue. A D gene is named only where the DNA matches it firmly. Expanded clones get a size class; other rows say once, few or many, or leave the size out.

length: 12
V: TRBV2
J: TRBJ2-5
size: -
D: TRBD2
CDR3: CASRASGETQYF
DNA: TGTGCCAGCAGGGCTAGCGGGGAGACCCAGTACTTC

length: 11
V: TRBV2
J: TRBJ2-7
size: -
D: -
CDR3: CASAPNYEQYF
DNA: TGTGCCAGCGCCCCAAACTACGAGCAGTACTTC

length: 13
V: TRBV7-9
J: TRBJ2-5
size: -
D: TRBD2
CDR3: CASSSGRVETQYF
DNA: TGTGCCAGCAGCTCAGGGAGGGTTGAGACCCAGTACTTC

length: 16
V: TRBV27
J: TRBJ1-2
size: -
D: TRBD1
CDR3: CASSARQGAAVYGYTF
DNA: TGTGCCAGCAGTGCCCGACAGGGGGCAGCCGTTTATGGCTACACCTTC

length: 14
V: TRBV27
J: TRBJ2-3
size: -
D: -
CDR3: CASSTRDWTDTQYF
DNA: TGTGCCAGCAGTACCCGGGACTGGACAGATACGCAGTATTTT

length: 15
V: TRBV5-1
J: TRBJ2-7
size: -
D: -
CDR3: CASSLAGEGWAEQYF
DNA: TGCGCCAGCAGCTTGGCCGGAGAGGGGTGGGCCGAGCAGTACTTC

length: 16
V: TRBV18
J: TRBJ2-5
size: -
D: -
CDR3: CASSPPPGLGGETQYF
DNA: TGTGCCAGCTCCCCTCCGCCAGGCTTGGGGGGAGAGACCCAGTACTTC

length: 17
V: TRBV4-2
J: TRBJ1-3
size: -
D: TRBD1
CDR3: CASSQDTGGTLGNTIYF
DNA: TGTGCCAGCAGCCAAGATACAGGGGGCACCTTGGGAAACACCATATATTTT

length: 14
V: TRBV6-5
J: TRBJ1-2
size: -
D: -
CDR3: CASSYSRRDYGYTF
DNA: TGTGCCAGCAGTTACTCGAGAAGGGACTATGGCTACACCTTC

length: 17
V: TRBV7-3
J: TRBJ2-2
size: once
D: TRBD1
CDR3: CASSLTLQGAGTGELFF
DNA: TGTGCCAGCAGCTTAACCCTACAGGGGGCGGGCACCGGGGAGCTGTTTTTT

length: 17
V: TRBV7-2
J: TRBJ1-1
size: -
D: TRBD1
CDR3: CASSLFGSGTGATEAFF
DNA: TGTGCCAGCAGCTTATTTGGGAGCGGGACAGGGGCCACTGAAGCTTTCTTT

length: 15
V: TRBV2
J: TRBJ1-1
size: few
D: TRBD1
CDR3: CASSEGGQGRTEAFF
DNA: TGTGCCAGCAGTGAGGGTGGACAGGGTAGAACTGAAGCTTTCTTT

length: 13
V: TRBV4-3
J: TRBJ2-5
size: -
D: -
CDR3: CASSQDRAGNQYF
DNA: TGCGCCAGCAGCCAAGATCGTGCAGGGAACCAGTACTTC

length: 13
V: TRBV27
J: TRBJ1-2
size: -
D: TRBD1
CDR3: CASSAGQAGHYTF
DNA: TGTGCCAGCAGTGCGGGACAGGCGGGGCACTACACCTTC

length: 17
V: TRBV7-3
J: TRBJ2-3
size: -
D: -
CDR3: CASSLNPASGYTDTQYF
DNA: TGTGCCAGCAGCTTAAACCCTGCGTCAGGTTACACAGATACGCAGTATTTT

length: 12
V: TRBV5-8
J: TRBJ2-7
size: once
D: -
CDR3: CASSLDRYEQYF
DNA: TGTGCCAGCAGCTTGGACAGATACGAGCAGTACTTC

length: 15
V: TRBV7-7
J: TRBJ2-1
size: -
D: TRBD2
CDR3: CASSVGGGGYNEQFF
DNA: TGTGCCAGCAGCGTGGGTGGCGGGGGCTACAATGAGCAGTTCTTC

length: 15
V: TRBV9
J: TRBJ1-1
size: -
D: -
CDR3: CASSASGRGNTEAFF
DNA: TGTGCCAGCAGCGCTTCGGGACGCGGAAACACTGAAGCTTTCTTT

length: 16
V: TRBV5-1
J: TRBJ1-2
size: -
D: TRBD1
CDR3: CASRTGGDFSNYGYTF
DNA: TGCGCCAGCAGAACAGGGGGCGACTTTTCTAACTATGGCTACACCTTC

length: 14
V: TRBV2
J: TRBJ1-4
size: -
D: TRBD1
CDR3: CASRTGQGSEKLFF
DNA: TGTGCCAGCAGGACCGGACAGGGGAGTGAAAAACTGTTTTTT

length: 12
V: TRBV29-1
J: TRBJ2-5
size: -
D: -
CDR3: CSALDVQETQYF
DNA: TGCAGCGCTTTGGACGTTCAAGAGACCCAGTACTTC

length: 16
V: TRBV6-6
J: TRBJ2-5
size: -
D: TRBD2
CDR3: CASTQGTGGIQETQYF
DNA: TGTGCCAGCACCCAAGGGACGGGGGGGATCCAAGAGACCCAGTACTTC

length: 16
V: TRBV7-2
J: TRBJ1-2
size: once
D: TRBD1
CDR3: CASSFRQGAVYSGYTF
DNA: TGTGCCAGCAGCTTCCGACAGGGGGCAGTCTATTCGGGCTACACCTTC

length: 14
V: TRBV4-3
J: TRBJ2-3
size: -
D: -
CDR3: CASSRVAHTDTQYF
DNA: TGCGCCAGCAGCCGGGTAGCGCACACAGATACGCAGTATTTT

length: 14
V: TRBV6-5
J: TRBJ2-7
size: -
D: TRBD1
CDR3: CASSSPRTGYEQYF
DNA: TGTGCCAGCAGTTCTCCCCGGACAGGCTACGAGCAGTACTTC

length: 14
V: TRBV7-3
J: TRBJ2-2
size: -
D: -
CDR3: CASSSQENTGELFF
DNA: TGTGCCAGCAGCTCACAGGAGAACACCGGGGAGCTGTTTTTT

length: 13
V: TRBV6-5
J: TRBJ1-1
size: -
D: -
CDR3: CASSDTTRGEAFF
DNA: TGTGCCAGCAGTGATACCACAAGGGGTGAAGCTTTCTTT

length: 15
V: TRBV27
J: TRBJ1-2
size: -
D: TRBD1
CDR3: CASQSGGTGADGYTF
DNA: TGTGCCAGCCAGTCCGGGGGGACAGGGGCGGATGGCTACACCTTC

length: 16
V: TRBV5-1
J: TRBJ1-4
size: -
D: TRBD1
CDR3: CASSSSQQGIGEKLFF
DNA: TGCGCCAGCAGCTCTTCCCAACAGGGGATAGGTGAAAAACTGTTTTTT

length: 16
V: TRBV7-3
J: TRBJ2-1
size: -
D: -
CDR3: CASSISDRSSYNEQFF
DNA: TGTGCCAGCAGCATCTCCGACAGGAGCTCCTACAATGAGCAGTTCTTC

length: 15
V: TRBV10-3
J: TRBJ2-3
size: once
D: -
CDR3: CAISDRVGITDTQYF
DNA: TGTGCCATCAGTGATCGGGTGGGGATCACAGATACGCAGTATTTT

length: 13
V: TRBV18
J: TRBJ1-3
size: -
D: -
CDR3: CASSPGVRNTIYF
DNA: TGTGCCAGCTCACCAGGGGTGAGAAACACCATATATTTT

length: 14
V: TRBV29-1
J: TRBJ1-1
size: -
D: -
CDR3: CSVEKGTFIPEAFF
DNA: TGCAGCGTTGAAAAAGGGACATTTATTCCTGAAGCTTTCTTT

length: 15
V: TRBV7-9
J: TRBJ2-2
size: -
D: -
CDR3: CASSLDRPVTGELFF
DNA: TGTGCCAGCAGCTTAGACCGGCCAGTCACCGGGGAGCTGTTTTTT

length: 14
V: TRBV5-1
J: TRBJ1-5
size: -
D: -
CDR3: CASSPRGGNQPQHF
DNA: TGCGCCAGCAGCCCCCGTGGGGGGAATCAGCCCCAGCATTTT

length: 14
V: TRBV5-1
J: TRBJ1-1
size: -
D: -
CDR3: CASSSAGFATEAFF
DNA: TGCGCCAGCAGCTCGGCCGGGTTTGCCACTGAAGCTTTCTTT

length: 18
V: TRBV11-2
J: TRBJ2-3
size: -
D: -
CDR3: CASSLGRVDSAYTDTQYF
DNA: TGTGCCAGCAGCTTAGGGCGGGTCGACAGCGCCTACACAGATACGCAGTATTTT

length: 17
V: TRBV12-5
J: TRBJ2-6
size: once
D: -
CDR3: CASGLEPGGIGANVLTF
DNA: TGTGCTAGTGGTTTAGAACCCGGAGGGATTGGGGCCAACGTCCTGACTTTC

length: 14
V: TRBV5-6
J: TRBJ1-6
size: -
D: -
CDR3: CASSFSQPNSPLHF
DNA: TGTGCCAGCAGCTTCTCCCAACCTAATTCACCCCTCCACTTT

length: 14
V: TRBV2
J: TRBJ1-1
size: -
D: -
CDR3: CASSGAGRGTEAFF
DNA: TGTGCCAGCAGTGGAGCGGGTAGGGGCACTGAAGCTTTCTTT

length: 14
V: TRBV6-5
J: TRBJ1-6
size: -
D: TRBD1
CDR3: CASSSDRPKGALHF
DNA: TGTGCCAGCAGCTCGGACAGGCCCAAAGGGGCCCTCCACTTT

length: 13
V: TRBV28
J: TRBJ1-4
size: -
D: TRBD1
CDR3: CASSSGQGEKLFF
DNA: TGTGCCAGCAGTTCGGGACAGGGGGAAAAACTGTTTTTT

length: 15
V: TRBV7-8
J: TRBJ1-5
size: few
D: -
CDR3: CASSFRWGSNQPQHF
DNA: TGTGCCAGCAGCTTCCGATGGGGCAGCAATCAGCCCCAGCATTTT

length: 13
V: TRBV2
J: TRBJ1-1
size: few
D: -
CDR3: CASSGPGHSRAFF
DNA: TGTGCCAGCAGTGGTCCGGGCCACTCGAGGGCTTTCTTT

length: 14
V: TRBV18
J: TRBJ2-7
size: -
D: TRBD1
CDR3: CASSTGTGEYEQYF
DNA: TGTGCCAGCTCCACCGGGACAGGGGAGTACGAGCAGTACTTC

length: 15
V: TRBV7-2
J: TRBJ2-5
size: once
D: -
CDR3: CASSQDPIPRETQYF
DNA: TGTGCCAGCAGCCAGGACCCCATTCCGCGAGAGACCCAGTACTTC

length: 13
V: TRBV6-6
J: TRBJ1-5
size: -
D: TRBD1
CDR3: CASSYRTGQPQHF
DNA: TGTGCCAGCAGTTACCGGACAGGGCAGCCCCAGCATTTT

length: 18
V: TRBV19
J: TRBJ1-1
size: few
D: TRBD1
CDR3: CASSRYRDRRLMNTEAFF
DNA: TGTGCCAGTAGTAGATACCGGGACAGGAGGTTGATGAACACTGAAGCTTTCTTT

length: 17
V: TRBV5-4
J: TRBJ2-6
size: -
D: TRBD2
CDR3: CASNPRSGDSGANVLTF
DNA: TGTGCCAGCAACCCCCGCAGCGGGGACTCTGGGGCCAACGTCCTGACTTTC

length: 15
V: TRBV5-1
J: TRBJ1-3
size: -
D: -
CDR3: CASSPRQSSGNTIYF
DNA: TGCGCCAGCAGCCCGAGACAGAGCTCTGGAAACACCATATATTTT

length: 13
V: TRBV7-3
J: TRBJ2-1
size: -
D: -
CDR3: CASSNPGWDEQFF
DNA: TGTGCCAGCAGCAATCCAGGCTGGGATGAGCAGTTCTTC